The sequence of this TCR beta chain was determined in a study of cytomegalovirus exposure and HLA in healthy donors. Clones were sequenced by immunoSEQ multiplex PCR, and TCRdb holds only the in-frame ones, with some missing. The table records about 150,000 clones, 86% of them present only once. V lost 6 bases and J lost 4, with 15 bases in between. Germline CDR1 and CDR2: MNHEY and SVGAGI. The CDR3 is 14 residues long. In the case of this clone: Its antigen is not known.

Study-wide results and caveats: In vitro experiments confirmed that three CMV-associated chains were specific for CMV antigens. First-cohort TCR clusters were later found to tend to co-occur in the 90 to 150 validation repertoires.

Separate from the approximately 670-subject first cohort, the roughly 120-subject validation cohort was the one that the donors belonged to. The sample was PBMCs. This chain connects TRBV6-5 to TRBJ1-1, with a tentative D call TRBD1 (6 bases). The sequence was obtained from a young man in good health and CMV-seropositive. CDR3 residues: CASRANRVPTEAFF. CDR3 DNA: TGTGCCAGCAGAGCTAACAGGGTTCCCACTGAAGCTTTCTTT.